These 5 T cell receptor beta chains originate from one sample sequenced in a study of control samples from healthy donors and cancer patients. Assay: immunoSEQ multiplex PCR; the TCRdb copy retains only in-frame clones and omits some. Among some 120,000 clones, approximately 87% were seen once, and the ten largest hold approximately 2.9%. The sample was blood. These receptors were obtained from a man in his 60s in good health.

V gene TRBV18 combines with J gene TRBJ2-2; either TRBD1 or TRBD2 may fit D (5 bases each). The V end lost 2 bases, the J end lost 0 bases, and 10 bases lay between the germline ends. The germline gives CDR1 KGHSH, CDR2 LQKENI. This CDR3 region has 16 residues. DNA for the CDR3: TGTGCCAGCTCACCAATCGGGACCGCGAACACCGGGGAGCTGTTTTTT. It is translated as CASSPIGTANTGELFF.

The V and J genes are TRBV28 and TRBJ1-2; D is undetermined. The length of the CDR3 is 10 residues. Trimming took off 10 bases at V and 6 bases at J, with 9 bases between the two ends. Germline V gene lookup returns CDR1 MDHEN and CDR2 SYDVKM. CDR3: CATSNNGYTF. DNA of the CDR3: TGTGCCACCAGCAATAATGGCTACACCTTC.

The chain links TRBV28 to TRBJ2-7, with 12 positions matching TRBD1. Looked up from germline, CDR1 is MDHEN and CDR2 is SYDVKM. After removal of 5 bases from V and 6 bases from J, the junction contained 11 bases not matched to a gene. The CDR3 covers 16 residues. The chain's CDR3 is CASSAAGTGGGGEQYF. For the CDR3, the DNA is TGTGCCAGCAGTGCTGCCGGGACAGGGGGCGGAGGCGAGCAGTACTTC.

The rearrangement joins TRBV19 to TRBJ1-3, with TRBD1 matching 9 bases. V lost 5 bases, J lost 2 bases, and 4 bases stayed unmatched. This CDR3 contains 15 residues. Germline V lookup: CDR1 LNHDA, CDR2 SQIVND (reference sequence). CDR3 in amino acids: CASSAGTGPGNTIYF. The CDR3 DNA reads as TGTGCCAGTAGTGCCGGGACAGGGCCTGGAAACACCATATATTTT.

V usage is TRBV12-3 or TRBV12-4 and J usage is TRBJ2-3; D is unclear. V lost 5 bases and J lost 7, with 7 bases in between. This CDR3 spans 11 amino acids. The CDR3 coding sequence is TGTGCCAGCAGTCCGACAAATACGCAGTATTTT. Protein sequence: CASSPTNTQYF.